The rows below give T cell receptor beta chains drawn from one sample of a study of blood T cell repertoires in COVID-19. Repertoires were generated with immunoSEQ multiplex PCR, while TCRdb's copy carries only in-frame clones and drops some. The sample contains about 170,000 clones, around nine tenths of which appear only once. The sequenced material came from peripheral blood. The source is a woman of 80 years or more with COVID-19, enrolled during active disease. The conserved cysteine and the conserved F or W are not part of the CDR3 here. Each record gives: V gene, clone size, CDR3 protein. Clone size is given for some rows only: seen once, a few or many times, or a class if the clone is expanded.

v_gene: TRBV19
abundance: .
CDR3aa: ASTAAWNAEAF

v_gene: TRBV7-2
abundance: .
CDR3aa: ASSSDSGTSGTKNIQY

v_gene: TRBV5-1
abundance: .
CDR3aa: ASSLDGTTMNTEAF

v_gene: TRBV5-1
abundance: .
CDR3aa: ASSRDRGANEKLF

v_gene: TRBV5-6
abundance: once
CDR3aa: ASRQDTLYGYT

v_gene: TRBV7-2
abundance: .
CDR3aa: ASRPGTGASTDTQY

v_gene: TRBV11-2
abundance: .
CDR3aa: ASSLGASGNEKLF

v_gene: TRBV29-1
abundance: .
CDR3aa: SAPGQGFGYT

v_gene: TRBV24-1
abundance: few
CDR3aa: ATSDGGQETQY

v_gene: TRBV7-2
abundance: once
CDR3aa: ASSPTSSSYNEQF

v_gene: TRBV20-1
abundance: .
CDR3aa: SASNRDRHSYEQY

v_gene: TRBV6-2/TRBV6-3
abundance: .
CDR3aa: ASSYSRVLQETQY

v_gene: TRBV15
abundance: .
CDR3aa: ATSRDSGDEQY

v_gene: TRBV5-4
abundance: .
CDR3aa: ASRTGLAGGETQY

v_gene: TRBV27
abundance: once
CDR3aa: ASRPSGRGDEQY

v_gene: TRBV7-2
abundance: few
CDR3aa: ASTLDRVNTGELF